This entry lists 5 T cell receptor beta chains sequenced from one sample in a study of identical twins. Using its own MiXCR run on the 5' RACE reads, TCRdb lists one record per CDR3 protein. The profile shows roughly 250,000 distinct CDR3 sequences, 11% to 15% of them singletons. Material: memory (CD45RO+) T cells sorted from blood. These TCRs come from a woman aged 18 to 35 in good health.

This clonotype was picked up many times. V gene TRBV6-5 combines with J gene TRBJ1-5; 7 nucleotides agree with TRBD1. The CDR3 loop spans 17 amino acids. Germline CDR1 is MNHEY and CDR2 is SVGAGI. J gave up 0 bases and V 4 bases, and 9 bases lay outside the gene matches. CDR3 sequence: CASSSQGGRNSNQPQHF. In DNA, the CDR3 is TGTGCCAGCAGTTCCCAGGGGGGCCGTAATAGCAATCAGCCCCAGCATTTT.

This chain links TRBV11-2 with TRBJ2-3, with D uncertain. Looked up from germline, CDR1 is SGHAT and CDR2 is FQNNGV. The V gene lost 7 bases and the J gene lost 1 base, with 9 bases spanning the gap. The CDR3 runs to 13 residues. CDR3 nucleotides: TGTGCCAGCACCCGGTTCGGCACAGATACGCAGTATTTT. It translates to CASTRFGTDTQYF.

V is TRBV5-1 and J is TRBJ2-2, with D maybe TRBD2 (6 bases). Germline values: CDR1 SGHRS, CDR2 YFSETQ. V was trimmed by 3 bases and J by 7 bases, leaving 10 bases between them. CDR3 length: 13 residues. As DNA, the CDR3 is TGCGCCAGCAGCTCTCGGGAGAACGGGGAGCTGTTTTTT. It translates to CASSSRENGELFF.

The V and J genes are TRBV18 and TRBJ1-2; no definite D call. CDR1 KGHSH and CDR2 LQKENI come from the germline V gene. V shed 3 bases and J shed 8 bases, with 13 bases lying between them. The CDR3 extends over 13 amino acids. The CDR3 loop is CASSPSPGYGYTF. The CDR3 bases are TGTGCCAGCTCACCGAGTCCGGGCTACGGCTACACCTTC.

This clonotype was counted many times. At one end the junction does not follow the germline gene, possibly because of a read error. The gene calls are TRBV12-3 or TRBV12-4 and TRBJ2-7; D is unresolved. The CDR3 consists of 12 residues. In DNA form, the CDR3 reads TGTGCCAGCAGCTTAGGAGATTACGAGCAGTACTTC. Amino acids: CASSLGDYEQYF.